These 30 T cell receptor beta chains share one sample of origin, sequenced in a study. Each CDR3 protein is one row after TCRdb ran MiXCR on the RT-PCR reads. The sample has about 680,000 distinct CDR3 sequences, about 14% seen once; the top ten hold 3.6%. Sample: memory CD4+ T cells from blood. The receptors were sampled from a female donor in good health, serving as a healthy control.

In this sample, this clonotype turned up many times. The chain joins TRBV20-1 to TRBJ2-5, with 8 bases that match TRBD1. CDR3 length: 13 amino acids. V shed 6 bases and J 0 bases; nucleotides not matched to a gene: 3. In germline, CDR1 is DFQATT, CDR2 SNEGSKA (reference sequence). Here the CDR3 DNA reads TGCAGTGCGATGGGACAGGACCAAGAGACCCAGTACTTC. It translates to CSAMGQDQETQYF.

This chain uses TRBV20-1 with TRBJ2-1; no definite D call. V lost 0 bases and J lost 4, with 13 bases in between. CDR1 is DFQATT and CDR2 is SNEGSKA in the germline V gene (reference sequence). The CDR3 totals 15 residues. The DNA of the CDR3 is TGCAGTGCTAGAGATCCGACCCTTGGGTACAATGAGCAGTTCTTC. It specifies CSARDPTLGYNEQFF.

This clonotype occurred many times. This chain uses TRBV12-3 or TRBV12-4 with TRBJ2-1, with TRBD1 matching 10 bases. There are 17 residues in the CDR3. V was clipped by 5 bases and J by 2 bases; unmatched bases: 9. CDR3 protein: CASSTRDRGITYNEQFF. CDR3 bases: TGTGCCAGCAGTACGAGGGACAGGGGAATCACCTACAATGAGCAGTTCTTC.

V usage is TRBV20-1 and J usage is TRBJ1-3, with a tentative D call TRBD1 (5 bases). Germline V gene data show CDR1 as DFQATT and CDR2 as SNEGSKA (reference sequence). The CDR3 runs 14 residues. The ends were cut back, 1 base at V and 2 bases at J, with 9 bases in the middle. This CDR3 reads CSARGGFAGNTIYF. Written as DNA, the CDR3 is TGCAGTGCTAGAGGGGGGTTTGCTGGAAACACCATATATTTT.

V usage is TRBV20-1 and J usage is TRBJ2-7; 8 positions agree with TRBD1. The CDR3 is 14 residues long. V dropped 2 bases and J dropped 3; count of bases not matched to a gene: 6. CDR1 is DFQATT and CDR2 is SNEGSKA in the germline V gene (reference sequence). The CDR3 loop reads CSARTGTGHYEQYF. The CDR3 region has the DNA TGCAGTGCTAGAACCGGGACAGGACACTACGAGCAGTACTTC.

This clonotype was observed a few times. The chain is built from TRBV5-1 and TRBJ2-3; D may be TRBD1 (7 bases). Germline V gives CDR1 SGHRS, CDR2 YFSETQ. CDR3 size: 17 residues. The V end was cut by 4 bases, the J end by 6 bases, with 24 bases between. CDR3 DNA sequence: TGCGCCAGCAGCCCATTTGAAGGACAGGCTCGGGAGGATACGCAGTATTTT. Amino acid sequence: CASSPFEGQAREDTQYF. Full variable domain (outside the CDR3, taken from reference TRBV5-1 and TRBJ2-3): KAGVTQTPRYLIKTRGQQVTLSCSPISGHRSVSWYQQTPGQGLQFLFEYFSETQRNKGNFPGRFSGRQFSNSRSEMNVSTLELGDSALYLCASSPFEGQAREDTQYFGPGTRLTVL.

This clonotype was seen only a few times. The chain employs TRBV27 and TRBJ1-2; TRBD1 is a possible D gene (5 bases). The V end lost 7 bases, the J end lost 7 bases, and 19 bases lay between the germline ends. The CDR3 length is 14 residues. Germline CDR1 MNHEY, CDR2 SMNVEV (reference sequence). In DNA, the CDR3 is TGTGCCAGCACCACGGGACCTAACCGTGTTGGCTACACCTTC. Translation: CASTTGPNRVGYTF.

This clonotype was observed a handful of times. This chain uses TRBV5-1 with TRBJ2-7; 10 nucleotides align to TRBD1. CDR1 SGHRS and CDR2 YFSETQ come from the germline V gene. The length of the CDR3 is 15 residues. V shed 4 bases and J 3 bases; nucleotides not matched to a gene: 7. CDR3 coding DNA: TGCGCCAGCAGCGGGGGGACAGGGGACCTCTACGAGCAGTACTTC. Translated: CASSGGTGDLYEQYF.

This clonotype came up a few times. The CDR3 bases are TGCAGTGCCGCCGGGACAGGGGGCGCCGGGGGCTACACCTTC. Amino acid sequence: CSAAGTGGAGGYTF. The chain links TRBV20-1 to TRBJ1-2, with 12 bases identical to TRBD1. With V trimmed by 6 bases and J by 8 bases, 10 bases remained unmatched. CDR1 DFQATT and CDR2 SNEGSKA come from the germline V gene (reference sequence). The CDR3 sequence is 14 residues long.

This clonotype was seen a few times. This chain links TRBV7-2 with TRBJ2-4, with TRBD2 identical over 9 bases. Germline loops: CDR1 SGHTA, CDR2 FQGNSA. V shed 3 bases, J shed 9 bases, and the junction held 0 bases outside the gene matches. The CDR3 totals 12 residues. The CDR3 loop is CASSLREGIQYF. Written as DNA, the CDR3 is TGTGCCAGCAGCTTGCGGGAGGGCATTCAGTACTTC.

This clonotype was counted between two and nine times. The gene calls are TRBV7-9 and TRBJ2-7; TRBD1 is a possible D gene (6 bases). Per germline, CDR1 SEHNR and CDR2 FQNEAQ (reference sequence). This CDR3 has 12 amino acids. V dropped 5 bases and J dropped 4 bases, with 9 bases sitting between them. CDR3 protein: CASSRGNYEQYF. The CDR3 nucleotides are TGTGCCAGCAGCAGGGGGAATTACGAGCAGTACTTC. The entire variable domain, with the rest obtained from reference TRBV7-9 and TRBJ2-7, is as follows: DTGVSQNPRHKITKRGQNVTFRCDPISEHNRLYWYRQTLGQGPEFLTYFQNEAQLEKSRLLSDRFSAERPKGSFSTLEIQRTEQGDSAMYLCASSRGNYEQYFGPGTRLTVT.

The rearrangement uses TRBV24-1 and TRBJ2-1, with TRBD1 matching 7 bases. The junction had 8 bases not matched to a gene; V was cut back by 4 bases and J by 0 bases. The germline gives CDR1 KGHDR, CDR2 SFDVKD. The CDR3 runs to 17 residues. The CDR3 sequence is CATSERDSANSYNEQFF. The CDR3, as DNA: TGTGCCACCAGTGAAAGGGACAGTGCCAACTCCTACAATGAGCAGTTCTTC.

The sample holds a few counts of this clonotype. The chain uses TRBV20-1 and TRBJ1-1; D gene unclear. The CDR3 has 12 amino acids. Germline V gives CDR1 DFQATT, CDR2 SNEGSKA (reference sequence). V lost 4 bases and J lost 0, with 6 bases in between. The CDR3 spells CSAKGMNTEAFF. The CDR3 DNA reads TGCAGTGCTAAAGGGATGAACACTGAAGCTTTCTTT.

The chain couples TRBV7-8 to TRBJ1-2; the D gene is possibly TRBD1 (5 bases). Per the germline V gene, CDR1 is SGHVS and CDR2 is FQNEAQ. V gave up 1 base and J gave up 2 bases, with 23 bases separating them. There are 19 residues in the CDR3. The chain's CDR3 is CASSLVGSGPGKRNYGYTF. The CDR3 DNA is TGTGCCAGCAGCTTAGTTGGGTCAGGGCCGGGAAAAAGAAACTATGGCTACACCTTC.

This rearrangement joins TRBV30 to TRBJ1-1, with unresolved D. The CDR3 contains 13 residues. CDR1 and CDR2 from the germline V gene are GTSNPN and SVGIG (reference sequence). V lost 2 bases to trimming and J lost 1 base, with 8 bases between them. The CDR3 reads CAWSPLRNTEAFF. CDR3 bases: TGTGCCTGGAGTCCACTGAGGAACACTGAAGCTTTCTTT.

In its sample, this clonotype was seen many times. For the CDR3, the DNA is TGTGCCAGCACACGGGAGGGGGTTGGCAATCAGCCCCAGCATTTT. Protein: CASTREGVGNQPQHF. This rearrangement joins TRBV12-3 or TRBV12-4 to TRBJ1-5, with a weak D call TRBD1 (6 bases). Trimming took off 7 bases at V and 2 bases at J, with 15 bases between the two ends. CDR3 size: 15 residues.

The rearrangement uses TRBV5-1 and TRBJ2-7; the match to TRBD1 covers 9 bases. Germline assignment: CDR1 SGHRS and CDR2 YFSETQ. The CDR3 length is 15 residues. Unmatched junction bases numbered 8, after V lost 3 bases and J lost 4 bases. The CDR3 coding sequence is TGCGCCAGCAGCTCCGTACAGGGGGCGCGTTACGAGCAGTACTTC. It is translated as CASSSVQGARYEQYF.

In DNA, the CDR3 is TGTGCCACCAGTGATCTAAATTCTGGGGCCAACGTCCTGACTTTC. The encoded protein is CATSDLNSGANVLTF. The chain is built from TRBV24-1 and TRBJ2-6, with D hard to call. The germline CDR1 and CDR2 sequences are KGHDR and SFDVKD. The CDR3 is made up of 15 amino acids. Trimming removed 3 bases at V and 1 base at J, with 6 bases between.

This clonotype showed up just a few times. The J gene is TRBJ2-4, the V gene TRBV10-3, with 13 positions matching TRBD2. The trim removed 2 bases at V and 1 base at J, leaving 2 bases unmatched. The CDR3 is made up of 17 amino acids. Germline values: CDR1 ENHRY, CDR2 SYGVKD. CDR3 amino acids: CAISETSGRAAKNIQYF. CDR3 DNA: TGTGCCATCAGTGAGACTAGCGGGAGGGCCGCCAAAAACATTCAGTACTTC.

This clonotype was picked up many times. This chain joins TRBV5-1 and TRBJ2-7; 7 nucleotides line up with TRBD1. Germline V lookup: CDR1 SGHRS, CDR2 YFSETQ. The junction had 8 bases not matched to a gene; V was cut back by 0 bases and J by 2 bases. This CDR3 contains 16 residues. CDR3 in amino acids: CASSLASTGMAYEQYF. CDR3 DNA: TGCGCCAGCAGCTTGGCCTCGACAGGGATGGCCTACGAGCAGTACTTC.

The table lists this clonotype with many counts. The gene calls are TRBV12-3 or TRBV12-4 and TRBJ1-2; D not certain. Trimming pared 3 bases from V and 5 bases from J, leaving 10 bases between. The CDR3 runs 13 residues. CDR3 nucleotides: TGTGCCAGCAGTTTGGAGGGTTATTATGGCTACACCTTC. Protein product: CASSLEGYYGYTF.

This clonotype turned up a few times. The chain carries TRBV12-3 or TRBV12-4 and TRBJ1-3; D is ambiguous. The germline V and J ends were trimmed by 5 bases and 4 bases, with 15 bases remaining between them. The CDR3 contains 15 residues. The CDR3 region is CASSPPGQPGNTIYF. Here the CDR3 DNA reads TGTGCCAGCAGTCCCCCCGGTCAGCCAGGAAACACCATATATTTT.

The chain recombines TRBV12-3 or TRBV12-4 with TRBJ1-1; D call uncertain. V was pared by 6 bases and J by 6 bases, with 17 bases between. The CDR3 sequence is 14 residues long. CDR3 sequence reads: CASRAGEYGAEAFF. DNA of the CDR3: TGTGCCAGCAGAGCAGGTGAATACGGCGCTGAAGCTTTCTTT.

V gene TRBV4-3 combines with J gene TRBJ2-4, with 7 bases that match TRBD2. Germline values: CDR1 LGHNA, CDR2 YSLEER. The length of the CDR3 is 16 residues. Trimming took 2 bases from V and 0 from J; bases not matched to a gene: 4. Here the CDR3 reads CASSQTAGVAKNIQYF. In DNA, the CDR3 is TGCGCCAGCAGCCAAACCGCGGGGGTAGCCAAAAACATTCAGTACTTC.

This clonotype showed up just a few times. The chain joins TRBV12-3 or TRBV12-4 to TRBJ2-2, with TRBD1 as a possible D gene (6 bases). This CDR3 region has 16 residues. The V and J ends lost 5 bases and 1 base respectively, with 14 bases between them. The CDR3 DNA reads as TGTGCCAGCAGTAGATGGCAGGGGATGAACACCGGGGAGCTGTTTTTT. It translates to CASSRWQGMNTGELFF.

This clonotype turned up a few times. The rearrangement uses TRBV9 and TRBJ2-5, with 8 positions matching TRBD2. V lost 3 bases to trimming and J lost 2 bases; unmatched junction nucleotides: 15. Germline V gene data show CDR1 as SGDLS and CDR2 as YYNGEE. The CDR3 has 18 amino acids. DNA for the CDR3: TGTGCCAGCAGCGCGGGGGGGATGGGCGGACTAGCACAAGAGACCCAGTACTTC. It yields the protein CASSAGGMGGLAQETQYF.

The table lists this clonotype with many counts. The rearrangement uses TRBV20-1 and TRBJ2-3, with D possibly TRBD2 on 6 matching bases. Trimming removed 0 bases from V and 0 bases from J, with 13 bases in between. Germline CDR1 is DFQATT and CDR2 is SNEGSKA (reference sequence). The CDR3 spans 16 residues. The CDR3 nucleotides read TGCAGTGCTAGAGATCTGGGCGGGGATAGCACAGATACGCAGTATTTT. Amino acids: CSARDLGGDSTDTQYF.

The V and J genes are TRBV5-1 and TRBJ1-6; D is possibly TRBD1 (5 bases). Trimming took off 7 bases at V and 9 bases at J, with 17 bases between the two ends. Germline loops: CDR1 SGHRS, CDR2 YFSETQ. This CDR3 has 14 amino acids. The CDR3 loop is CASQGSAIGSPLHF. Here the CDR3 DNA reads TGCGCCAGCCAGGGTTCGGCGATCGGTTCACCCCTCCACTTT.

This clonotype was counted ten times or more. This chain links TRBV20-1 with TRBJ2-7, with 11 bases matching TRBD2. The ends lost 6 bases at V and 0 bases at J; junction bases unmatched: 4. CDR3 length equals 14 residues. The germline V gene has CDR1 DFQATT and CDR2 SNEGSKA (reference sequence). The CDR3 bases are TGCAGTGCGCCTACTAGCGGGAGCTCCTACGAGCAGTACTTC. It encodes CSAPTSGSSYEQYF.

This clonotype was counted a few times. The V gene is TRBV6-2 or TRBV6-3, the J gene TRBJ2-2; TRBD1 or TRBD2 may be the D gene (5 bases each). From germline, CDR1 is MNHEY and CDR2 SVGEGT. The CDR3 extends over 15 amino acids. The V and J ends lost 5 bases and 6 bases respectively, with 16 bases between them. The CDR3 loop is CASSNTGTIAGELFF. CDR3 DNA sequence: TGTGCCAGCAGTAATACCGGGACCATCGCCGGGGAGCTGTTTTTT.